This T cell receptor (beta chain) was recorded in a study of T cells in Graves' hyperthyroidism and ophthalmopathy (dated by TCRdb to between 2017 and 2020). Regarding the study in general: Peripheral blood samples were taken at the time of initial diagnosis, prior to any treatment. Thyroid tissue and blood T-cell repertoires from roughly 6 Graves' hyperthyroidism patients were also compared in the study. Prospective prediction of ophthalmopathy was tested in an independent validation cohort consisting of some 18 hyperthyroidism patients and around 16 patients who later progressed to ophthalmopathy. The approximately 90 discovery patients were divided at random into training and test sets in a 7:3 ratio. To identify distinguishing TCR V-J signatures, a discovery cohort of around 100 patients was used, comprising 43 with Graves' ophthalmopathy and approximately 58 with stable Graves' hyperthyroidism. After sampling, hyperthyroidism patients received methimazole starting at 30 mg daily, and ophthalmopathy patients received high-dose intravenous methylprednisolone. The paper reports TCR Vbeta CDR3 sequencing of more than 120 peripheral blood samples: around 41 ophthalmopathy, under 80 hyperthyroidism and around 17 progressor patients. Paper-wide results and their limitations: In cross-validation, a model built on a 13 V-J signature told ophthalmopathy apart from stable hyperthyroidism with approximately 90% sensitivity and about 81% specificity, and in testing the same model reached 80%/75%. In validation, progression to ophthalmopathy was predicted by the model with around 71% sensitivity and about 72% specificity, a median of approximately 6.5 months before onset. Sample size was not statistically predetermined, and investigators were not blinded to group allocation. Most expanded thyroid clonotypes (frequency above 0.001) were also detected in blood, a finding suggesting that blood repertoires may reflect thyroid immune responses.

The TCR beta CDR3 regions were amplified from the RNA transcripts. A first-round RT-PCR of the TCR CDR3 used the HTBI primer set with the Qiagen OneStep RT-PCR kit. Libraries were constructed in a second round of multiplex PCR, after which size selection and purification were performed. Sequencing of the libraries was done on an Illumina HiSeq2000 using paired-end 100 bp reads. Regarding the original processing steps: SOAPnuke was used to process the raw data, with reads discarded if the reads contained adapters or uncalled bases, had a mean Phred below 15, or lacked an exact constant-primer or identifier match. High-quality paired reads were merged with COPE v1.2.5, and unique nucleotide sequences were defined as clonotypes. MiTCR v1.1 was used to align clonotypes to the IMGT TRBV, TRBD and TRBJ reference segments. The analysis was restricted to V-J combinations with a frequency above 0.0001, which together covered about 99% of the repertoires. The TCS score was defined as F50 (clonal expansion) divided by E x V (chaos), with BLOSUM62-based TCRdist calculated between CDR3 peptides within each V-J. Welch's t-statistics and random forest reduced fewer than 550 V-J features to roughly 13, which were used in a naive Bayes classifier (R e1071). TCRdb handled the public reads itself, with Q25 trimming in fastp and clone calling in MiXCR, and kept productive beta chains. Every CDR3 protein is listed once, alongside the most common genes and DNA of its rows. TCRdb, not the original authors, processed these V and J calls. The sample profile shows under 350,000 distinct CDR3 sequences; less than 30% of them were found once. The ten top clones hold around 30% of the sample.

A remark on this clonotype: Its cognate antigen has yet to be identified. Within one base of it there is no much larger clone, and no base qualities were kept.

The hyperthyroidism patients were between 18 and 65 years old and newly diagnosed, with a disease duration of less than 2 months. The study excluded patients with uncontrolled infections, other autoimmune diseases, pregnancy or lactation. Diagnoses were based on clinical symptoms, serum thyroxine and TRAb, thyroid ultrasound and orbital computed tomography. Blood from progressor patients was collected at the time of first diagnosis with hyperthyroidism, before any ophthalmopathy symptoms had appeared. PBMCs were isolated from 7.5 to 10 ml of fresh peripheral blood by Ficoll-Paque density gradient centrifugation. Progressor patients were defined as those initially diagnosed with Graves' hyperthyroidism in whom ophthalmopathy developed during follow-up. Total RNA was extracted using Trizol reagent, and RNA quality was assessed on an Agilent 2100 Bioanalyzer. V was cut back by 2 bases and J by 4 bases, leaving a gap of 11 bases between them. CDR3 length: 14 amino acids, cysteine to phenylalanine. Here the CDR3 DNA is all that survives: 42 bases in frame from base 1.

Material for sequencing was blood. The clonotype originates from a man in his forties with Graves' hyperthyroidism that later progressed to Graves' ophthalmopathy. This receptor chain uses TRBV12-3 or TRBV12-4 and TRBJ1-2, with TRBD1 perhaps the D gene, on 6 matching bases. The CDR3 reads as follows: CASSLLGTTYGYTF. The nucleotide sequence reads as follows: TGTGCCAGCAGTTTATTAGGGACAACCTATGGCTACACCTTC.